This T cell receptor (beta chain) was profiled in a study of shared clonotypes between healthy human individuals. General study results and limits: It was anticipated that sequencing depth would influence how many clonotypes donors shared. Donors were few, which limited the genetic and exposure-history diversity represented.

This CDR3 has 16 amino acids. Trimming left V 4 bases short and J 0 bases short, with 13 bases between. The V gene's germline CDR1 is SGHKS and CDR2 YYEKEE (reference sequence). A word on this clone: The antigen is not known.

Donors, without exception, were Caucasian adults residing in Nashville, Tennessee. Clones were read by immunoSEQ multiplex PCR, and TCRdb kept only the in-frame ones, dropping some. Among 1,400,000 or so clones listed, roughly 98.5% were seen once. The J gene is TRBJ2-2, the V gene TRBV5-5; weak D call: TRBD2 (6 bases). This clonotype was sampled from a man aged 25-45 years in good health. The sequencing sample was made of naive CD4+ T cells sorted from blood. Noted subset: CD45RA+ positively selected. The CDR3 here is CASSPWAGTNTGELFF. Here the CDR3 DNA reads TGTGCCAGCAGCCCCTGGGCGGGAACGAACACCGGGGAGCTGTTTTTT.